The subject of this entry is one T cell receptor beta chain. The target antigen is unknown. This entry is derived from a study of identical twins. Study outcomes and limitations: Whereas memory repertoires showed no such difference, abundant cord blood beta clonotypes carried fewer insertions.

V shed 9 bases and J shed 8 bases, with 10 bases lying between them. CDR1 is MDHEN and CDR2 is SYDVKM in the germline V gene. The length of the CDR3 is 10 residues. It was template switching that added a universal primer site, and there were unique molecular identifiers on the cDNA. MiXCR, applied by TCRdb to the 5' RACE reads, yields one record per CDR3 protein. Here the sample spans 200,000 or so distinct CDR3 sequences, more than 6.5% being singletons. The same data also contributed to another study, on yellow fever vaccine responses in identical twins.

Source material: memory (CD45RO+) T cells sorted from blood. This receptor was obtained from a woman between 18 and 29 years old in good health. The V and J genes are TRBV28 and TRBJ1-1; D gene ambiguous. The CDR3 spells CASARREAFF. DNA for the CDR3: TGTGCCAGTGCAAGGCGCGAAGCTTTCTTT.